This T cell receptor beta chain was retrieved from a study of PD-1 blockade in classical Hodgkin lymphoma. Every patient had relapsed following autologous stem cell transplantation, and cohorts differed in brentuximab vedotin exposure. Sequenced by immunoSEQ multiplex PCR; TCRdb stores in-frame clones only, minus some. The sample lists 65,000 to 95,000 clones; 75% to 90% were seen once. Germline CDR1 reads SGHDT; CDR2 reads YYEEEE. J was trimmed by 1 base and V by 3 bases; bases with no gene match: 6. The CDR3 has 15 residues. The source material was peripheral blood mononuclear cells (PBMCs), sampled at baseline. The TCR originated in a human donor with classical Hodgkin lymphoma. This chain connects TRBV5-6 to TRBJ1-1; the match to TRBD1 covers 7 bases. The CDR3 protein is CASSYRQGSNTEAFF. Written as DNA, the CDR3 is TGTGCCAGCAGCTACAGACAGGGCTCGAACACTGAAGCTTTCTTT.